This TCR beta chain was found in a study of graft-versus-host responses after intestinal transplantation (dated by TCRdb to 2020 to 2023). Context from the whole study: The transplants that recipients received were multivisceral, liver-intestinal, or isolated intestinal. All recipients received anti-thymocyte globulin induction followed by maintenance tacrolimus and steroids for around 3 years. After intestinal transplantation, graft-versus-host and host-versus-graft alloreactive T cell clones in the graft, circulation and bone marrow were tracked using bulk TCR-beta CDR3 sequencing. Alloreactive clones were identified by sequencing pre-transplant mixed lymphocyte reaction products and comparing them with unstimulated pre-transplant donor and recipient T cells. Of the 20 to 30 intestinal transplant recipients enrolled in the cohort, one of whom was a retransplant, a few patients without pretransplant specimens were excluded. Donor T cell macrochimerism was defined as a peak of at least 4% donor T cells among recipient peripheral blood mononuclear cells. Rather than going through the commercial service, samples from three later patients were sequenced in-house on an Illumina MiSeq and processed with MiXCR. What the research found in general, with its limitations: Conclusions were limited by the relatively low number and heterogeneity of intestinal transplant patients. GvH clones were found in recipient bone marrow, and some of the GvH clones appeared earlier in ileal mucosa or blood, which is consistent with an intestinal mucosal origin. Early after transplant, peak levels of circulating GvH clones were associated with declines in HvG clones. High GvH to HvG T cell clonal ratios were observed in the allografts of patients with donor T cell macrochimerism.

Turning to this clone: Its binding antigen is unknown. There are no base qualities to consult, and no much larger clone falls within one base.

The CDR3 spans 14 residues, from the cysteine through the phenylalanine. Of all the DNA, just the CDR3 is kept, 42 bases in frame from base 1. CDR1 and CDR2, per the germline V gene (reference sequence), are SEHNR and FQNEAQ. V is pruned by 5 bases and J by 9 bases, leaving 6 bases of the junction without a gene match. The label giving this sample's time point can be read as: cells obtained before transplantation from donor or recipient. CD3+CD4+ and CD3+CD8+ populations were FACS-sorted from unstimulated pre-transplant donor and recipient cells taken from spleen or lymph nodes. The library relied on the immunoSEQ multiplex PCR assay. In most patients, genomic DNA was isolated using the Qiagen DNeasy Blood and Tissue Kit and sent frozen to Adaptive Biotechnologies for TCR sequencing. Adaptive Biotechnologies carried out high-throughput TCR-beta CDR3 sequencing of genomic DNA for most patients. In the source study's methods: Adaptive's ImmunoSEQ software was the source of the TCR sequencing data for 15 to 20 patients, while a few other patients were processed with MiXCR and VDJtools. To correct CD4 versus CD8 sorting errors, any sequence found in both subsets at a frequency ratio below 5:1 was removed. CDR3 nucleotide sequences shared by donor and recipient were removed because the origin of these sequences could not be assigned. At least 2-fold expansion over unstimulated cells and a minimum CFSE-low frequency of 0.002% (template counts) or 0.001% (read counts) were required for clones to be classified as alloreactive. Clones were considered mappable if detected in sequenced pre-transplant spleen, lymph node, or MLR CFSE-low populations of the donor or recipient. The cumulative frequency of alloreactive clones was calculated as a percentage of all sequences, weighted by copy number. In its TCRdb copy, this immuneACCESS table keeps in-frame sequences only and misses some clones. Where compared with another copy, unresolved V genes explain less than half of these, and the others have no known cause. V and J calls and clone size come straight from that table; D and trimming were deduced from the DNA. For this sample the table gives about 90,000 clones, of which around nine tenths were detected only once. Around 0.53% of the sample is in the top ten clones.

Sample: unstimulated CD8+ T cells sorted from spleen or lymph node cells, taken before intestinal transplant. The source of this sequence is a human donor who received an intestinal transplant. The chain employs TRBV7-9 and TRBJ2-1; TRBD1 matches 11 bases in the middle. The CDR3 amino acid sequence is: CASSSTGQGGEQFF. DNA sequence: TGTGCCAGCAGCAGTACGGGACAGGGGGGTGAGCAGTTCTTC.